This T cell receptor beta chain was profiled in a study of control samples from healthy donors and cancer patients. TCRdb's table, derived via immunoSEQ multiplex PCR, lists solely in-frame clones and lacks some. The sample carries around 250,000 clones, around 79% recorded once. CDR3 length: 14 amino acids. Germline assignment: CDR1 MNHEY and CDR2 SMNVEV (reference sequence). V gave up 6 bases and J gave up 9 bases, with 15 bases separating them. The chain links TRBV27 to TRBJ1-6, with D unresolved. The sample comprised PBMCs. The TCR comes from a woman between 55 and 75 years old with lung cancer. The CDR3 region has the DNA TGTGCCAGCAGCGGGCGGGGTGTAAGTTCACCCCTCCACTTT. It is translated as CASSGRGVSSPLHF.